This entry features one T cell receptor beta chain sequence. The data stem from a study of blood T cell repertoires in COVID-19. Background on the study: Nucleic acid was either cDNA or gDNA, and it came from T cells, B-cell-depleted T cells, or PBMCs.

Authors' analysis steps: The authors estimated nucleated cell counts from reference gene primer amplification. The assay was immunoSEQ multiplex PCR, and TCRdb's table has in-frame clones only and misses some. The V and J calls and clone size come from that table; D and trimming were worked out from the DNA. The sample has some 66,000 clones, about 90% seen once. The CDR3 is 15 amino acids. The trim removed 2 bases at V and 7 bases at J, leaving 7 bases unmatched. Germline V gene lookup returns CDR1 MNHEY and CDR2 SVGEGT. The receptor was derived from a human donor in a cohort sampled during active COVID-19. The specimen was peripheral blood. The rearrangement links TRBV6-2 or TRBV6-3 to TRBJ1-5, with 8 bases lining up with TRBD1. In DNA form, the CDR3 reads TGTGCCAGCAGTTACATGGACAGGGTGGGACAGCCCCAGCATTTT. It encodes CASSYMDRVGQPQHF.